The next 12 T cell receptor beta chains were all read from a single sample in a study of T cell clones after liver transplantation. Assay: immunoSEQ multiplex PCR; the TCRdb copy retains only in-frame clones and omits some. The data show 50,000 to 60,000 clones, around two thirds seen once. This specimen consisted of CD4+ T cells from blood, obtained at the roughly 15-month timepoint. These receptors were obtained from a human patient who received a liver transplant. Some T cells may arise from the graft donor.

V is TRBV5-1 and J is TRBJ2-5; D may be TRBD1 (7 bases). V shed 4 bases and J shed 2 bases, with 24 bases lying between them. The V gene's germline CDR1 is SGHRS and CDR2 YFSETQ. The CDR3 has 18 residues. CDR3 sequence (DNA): TGCGCCAGCAGCAGCAGGGGGGCGGATGATTTGCCACAAGAGACCCAGTACTTC. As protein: CASSSRGADDLPQETQYF.

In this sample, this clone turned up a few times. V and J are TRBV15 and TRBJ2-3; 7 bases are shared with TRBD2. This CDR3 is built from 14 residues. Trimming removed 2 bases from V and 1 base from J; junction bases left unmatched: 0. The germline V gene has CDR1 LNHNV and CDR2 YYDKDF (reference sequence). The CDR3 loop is CATSRLAGTDTQYF. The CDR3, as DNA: TGTGCCACCAGCAGACTAGCGGGCACAGATACGCAGTATTTT.

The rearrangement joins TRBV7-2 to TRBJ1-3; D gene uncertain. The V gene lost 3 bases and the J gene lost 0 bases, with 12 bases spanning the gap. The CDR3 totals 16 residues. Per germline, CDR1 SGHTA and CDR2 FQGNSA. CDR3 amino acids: CASSFLEALSGNTIYF. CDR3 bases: TGTGCCAGCAGCTTTCTCGAGGCCCTCTCTGGAAACACCATATATTTT.

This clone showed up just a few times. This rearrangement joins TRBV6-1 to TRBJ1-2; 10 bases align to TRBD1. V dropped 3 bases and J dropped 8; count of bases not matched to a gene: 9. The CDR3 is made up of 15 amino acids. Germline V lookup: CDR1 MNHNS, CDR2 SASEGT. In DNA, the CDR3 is TGTGCCAGCAGTGACGGGACAGGGGATGCGAAAGGCTACACCTTC. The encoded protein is CASSDGTGDAKGYTF.

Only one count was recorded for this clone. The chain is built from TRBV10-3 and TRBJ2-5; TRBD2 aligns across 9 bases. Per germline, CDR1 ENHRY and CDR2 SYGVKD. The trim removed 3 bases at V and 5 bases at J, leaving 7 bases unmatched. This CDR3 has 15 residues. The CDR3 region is CAISDRGGAWETQYF. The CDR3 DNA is TGTGCCATCAGTGACCGCGGGGGGGCCTGGGAGACCCAGTACTTC.

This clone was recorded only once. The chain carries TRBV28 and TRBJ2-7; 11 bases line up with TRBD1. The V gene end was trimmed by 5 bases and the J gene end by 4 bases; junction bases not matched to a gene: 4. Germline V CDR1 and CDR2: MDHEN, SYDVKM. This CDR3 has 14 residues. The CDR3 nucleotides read TGTGCCAGCAGTGTGGGACAGGGGGGATACGAGCAGTACTTC. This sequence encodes CASSVGQGGYEQYF.

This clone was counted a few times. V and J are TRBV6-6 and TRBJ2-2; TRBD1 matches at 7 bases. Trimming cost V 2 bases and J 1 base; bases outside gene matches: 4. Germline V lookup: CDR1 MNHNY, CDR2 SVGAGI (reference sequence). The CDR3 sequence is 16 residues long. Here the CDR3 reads CASSYQGTENTGELFF. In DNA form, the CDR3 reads TGTGCCAGCAGTTACCAAGGGACAGAGAACACCGGGGAGCTGTTTTTT.

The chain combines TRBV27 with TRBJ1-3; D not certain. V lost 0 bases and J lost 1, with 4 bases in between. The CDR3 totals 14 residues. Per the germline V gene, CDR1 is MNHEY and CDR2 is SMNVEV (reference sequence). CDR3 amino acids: CASSLSTSGNTIYF. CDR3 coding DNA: TGTGCCAGCAGTTTATCGACATCTGGAAACACCATATATTTT.

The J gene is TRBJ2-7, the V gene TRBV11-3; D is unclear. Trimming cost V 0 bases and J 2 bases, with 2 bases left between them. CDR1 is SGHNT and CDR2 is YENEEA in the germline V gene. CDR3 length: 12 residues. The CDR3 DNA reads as TGTGCCAGCAGCTTAGACACCTACGAGCAGTACGTC. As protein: CASSLDTYEQYV.

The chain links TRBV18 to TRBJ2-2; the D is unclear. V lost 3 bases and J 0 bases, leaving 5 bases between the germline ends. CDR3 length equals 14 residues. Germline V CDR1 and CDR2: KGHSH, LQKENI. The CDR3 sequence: CASSPFANTGELFF. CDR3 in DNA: TGTGCCAGCTCACCGTTCGCGAACACCGGGGAGCTGTTTTTT.

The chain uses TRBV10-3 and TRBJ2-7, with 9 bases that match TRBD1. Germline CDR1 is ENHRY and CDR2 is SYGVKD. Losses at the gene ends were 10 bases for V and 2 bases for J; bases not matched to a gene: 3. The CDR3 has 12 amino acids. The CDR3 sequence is CATWDRAYEQYF. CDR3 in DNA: TGTGCCACCTGGGACAGGGCCTACGAGCAGTACTTC.

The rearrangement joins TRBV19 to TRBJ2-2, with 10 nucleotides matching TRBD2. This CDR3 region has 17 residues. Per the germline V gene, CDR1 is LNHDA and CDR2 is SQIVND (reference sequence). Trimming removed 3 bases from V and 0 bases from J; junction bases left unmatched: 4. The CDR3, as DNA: TGTGCCAGTAGTATGTTGACTAGCGGGTCGAACACCGGGGAGCTGTTTTTT. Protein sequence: CASSMLTSGSNTGELFF.